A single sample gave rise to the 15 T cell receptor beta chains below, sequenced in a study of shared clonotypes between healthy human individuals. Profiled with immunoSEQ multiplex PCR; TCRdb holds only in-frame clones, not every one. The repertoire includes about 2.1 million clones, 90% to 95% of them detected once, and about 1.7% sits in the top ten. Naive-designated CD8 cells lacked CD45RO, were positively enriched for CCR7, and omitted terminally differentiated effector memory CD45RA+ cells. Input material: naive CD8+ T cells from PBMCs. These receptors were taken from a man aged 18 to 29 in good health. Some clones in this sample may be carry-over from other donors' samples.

The CDR3 nucleotides read TGTGCCAGCAGCCCGAACCCCGGGACAGGGGGCTTATACACCATATATTTT. This translates into CASSPNPGTGGLYTIYF. The chain is built from TRBV7-9 and TRBJ1-3; TRBD1 agrees at 12 bases. The CDR3 is 17 residues long. Unmatched junction bases numbered 13, after V lost 5 bases and J lost 8 bases. Germline V gene data show CDR1 as SEHNR and CDR2 as FQNEAQ (reference sequence).

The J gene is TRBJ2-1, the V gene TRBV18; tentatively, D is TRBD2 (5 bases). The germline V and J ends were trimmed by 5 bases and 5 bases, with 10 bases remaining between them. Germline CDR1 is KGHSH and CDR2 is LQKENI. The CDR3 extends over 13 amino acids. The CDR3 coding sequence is TGTGCCAGCTCAAGGGAGAGAGACAATGAGCAGTTCTTC. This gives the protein CASSRERDNEQFF.

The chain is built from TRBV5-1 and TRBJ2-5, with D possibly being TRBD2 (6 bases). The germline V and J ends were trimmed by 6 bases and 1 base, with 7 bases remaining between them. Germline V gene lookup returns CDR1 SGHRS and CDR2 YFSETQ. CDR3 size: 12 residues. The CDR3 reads CASNGGQETQYF. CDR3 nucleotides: TGCGCCAGCAACGGGGGCCAAGAGACCCAGTACTTC.

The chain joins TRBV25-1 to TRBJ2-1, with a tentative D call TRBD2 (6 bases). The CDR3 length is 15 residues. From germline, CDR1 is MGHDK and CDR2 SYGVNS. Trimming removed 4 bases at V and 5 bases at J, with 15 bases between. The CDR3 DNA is TGTGCCAGCAGTGGGCCTCGGGGGAGCCACAATGAGCAGTTCTTC. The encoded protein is CASSGPRGSHNEQFF.

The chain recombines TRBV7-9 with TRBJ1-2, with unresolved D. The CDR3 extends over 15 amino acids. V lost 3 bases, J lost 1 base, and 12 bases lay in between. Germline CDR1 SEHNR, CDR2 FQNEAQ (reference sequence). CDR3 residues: CASSFARPVNYGYTF. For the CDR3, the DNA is TGTGCCAGCAGCTTTGCCCGACCCGTTAACTATGGCTACACCTTC.

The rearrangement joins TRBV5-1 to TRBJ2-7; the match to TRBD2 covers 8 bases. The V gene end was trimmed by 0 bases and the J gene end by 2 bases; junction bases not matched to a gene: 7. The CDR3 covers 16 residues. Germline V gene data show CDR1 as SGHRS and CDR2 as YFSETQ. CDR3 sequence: CASSLASAGGTYEQYF. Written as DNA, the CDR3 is TGCGCCAGCAGCTTGGCCTCTGCGGGGGGAACCTACGAGCAGTACTTC.

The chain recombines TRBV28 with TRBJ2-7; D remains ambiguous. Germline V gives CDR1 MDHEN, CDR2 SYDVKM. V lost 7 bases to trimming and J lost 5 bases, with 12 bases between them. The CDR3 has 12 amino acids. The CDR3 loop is CASTSLGDEQYF. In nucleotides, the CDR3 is TGTGCCAGCACCTCACTGGGCGACGAGCAGTACTTC.

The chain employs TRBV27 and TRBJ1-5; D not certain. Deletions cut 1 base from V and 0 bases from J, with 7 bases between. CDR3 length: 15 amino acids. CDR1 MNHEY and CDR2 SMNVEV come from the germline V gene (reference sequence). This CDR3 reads CASSLLPTSNQPQHF. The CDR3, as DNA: TGTGCCAGCAGTTTATTACCGACTAGCAATCAGCCCCAGCATTTT.

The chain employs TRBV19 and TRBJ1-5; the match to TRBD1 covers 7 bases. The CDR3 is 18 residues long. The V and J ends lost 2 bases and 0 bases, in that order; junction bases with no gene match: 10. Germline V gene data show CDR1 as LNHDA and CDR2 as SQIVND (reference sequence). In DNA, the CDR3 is TGTGCCAGTAGTATACGGGGTCAGGGGGGTGATAGCAATCAGCCCCAGCATTTT. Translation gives CASSIRGQGGDSNQPQHF.

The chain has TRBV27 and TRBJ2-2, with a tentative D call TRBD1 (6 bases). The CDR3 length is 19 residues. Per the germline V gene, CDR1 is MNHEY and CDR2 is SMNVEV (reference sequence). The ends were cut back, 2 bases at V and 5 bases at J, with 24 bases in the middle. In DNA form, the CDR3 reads TGTGCCAGCAGTTTAAATCCCGGACAGACCCTTCTGTGGACCGGGGAGCTGTTTTTT. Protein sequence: CASSLNPGQTLLWTGELFF.

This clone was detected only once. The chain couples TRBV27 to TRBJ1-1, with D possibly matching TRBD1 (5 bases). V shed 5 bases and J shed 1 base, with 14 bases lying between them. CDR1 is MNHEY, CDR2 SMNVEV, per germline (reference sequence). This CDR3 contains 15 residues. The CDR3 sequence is CASSPLWGRNTEAFF. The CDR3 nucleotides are TGTGCCAGCAGTCCCCTATGGGGGAGGAACACTGAAGCTTTCTTT.

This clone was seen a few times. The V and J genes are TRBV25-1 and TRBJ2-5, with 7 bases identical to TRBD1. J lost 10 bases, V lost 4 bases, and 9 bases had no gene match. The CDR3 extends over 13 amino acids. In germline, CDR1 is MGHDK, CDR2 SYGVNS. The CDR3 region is CASSGQGAMDQYF. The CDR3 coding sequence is TGTGCCAGCAGTGGACAGGGAGCCATGGACCAGTACTTC.

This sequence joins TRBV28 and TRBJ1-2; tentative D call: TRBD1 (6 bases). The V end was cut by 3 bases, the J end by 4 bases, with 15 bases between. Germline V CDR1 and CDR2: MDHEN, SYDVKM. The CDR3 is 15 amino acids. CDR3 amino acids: CASSFVPDRTYGYTF. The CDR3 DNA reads TGTGCCAGCAGTTTTGTTCCCGACAGGACCTATGGCTACACCTTC.

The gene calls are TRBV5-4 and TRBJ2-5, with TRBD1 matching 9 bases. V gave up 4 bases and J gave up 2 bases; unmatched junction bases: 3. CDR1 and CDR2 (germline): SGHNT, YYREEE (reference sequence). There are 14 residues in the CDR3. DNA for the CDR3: TGTGCCAGCAGCCGGGACAGGGAGCAAGAGACCCAGTACTTC. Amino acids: CASSRDREQETQYF. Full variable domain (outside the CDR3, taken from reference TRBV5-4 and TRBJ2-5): ETGVTQSPTHLIKTRGQQVTLRCSSQSGHNTVSWYQQALGQGPQFIFQYYREEENGRGNFPPRFSGLQFPNYSSELNVNALELDDSALYLCASSRDREQETQYFGPGTRLLVL.

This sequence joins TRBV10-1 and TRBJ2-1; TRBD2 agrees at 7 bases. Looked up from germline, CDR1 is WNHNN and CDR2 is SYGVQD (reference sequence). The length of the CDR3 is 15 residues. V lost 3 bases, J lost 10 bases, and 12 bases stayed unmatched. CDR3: CASSDGGSTELEQFF. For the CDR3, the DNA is TGCGCCAGCAGTGACGGCGGGAGTACGGAGTTGGAGCAGTTCTTC.